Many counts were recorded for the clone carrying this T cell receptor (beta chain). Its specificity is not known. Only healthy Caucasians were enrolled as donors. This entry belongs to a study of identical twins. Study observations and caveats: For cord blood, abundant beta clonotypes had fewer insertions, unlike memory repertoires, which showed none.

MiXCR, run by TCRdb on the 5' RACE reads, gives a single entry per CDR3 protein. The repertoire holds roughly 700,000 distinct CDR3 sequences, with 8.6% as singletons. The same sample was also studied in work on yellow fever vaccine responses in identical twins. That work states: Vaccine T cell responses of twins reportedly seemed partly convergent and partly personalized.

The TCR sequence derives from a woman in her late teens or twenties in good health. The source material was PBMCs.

As DNA, the CDR3 is TGTGCCAGCAGCTCCCGTTTACCTAGCGGGAGTACAGATACGCAGTATTTT. The encoded protein is CASSSRLPSGSTDTQYF. The chain combines TRBV7-9 with TRBJ2-3, with 10 nucleotides matching TRBD2. From germline, CDR1 is SEHNR and CDR2 FQNEAQ (reference sequence). The CDR3 runs 17 residues. With V trimmed by 4 bases and J by 3 bases, 10 bases remained unmatched.